Presented here are 31 T cell receptor beta chains from one specimen sequenced in a study of cytotoxic CD8 clonotypes in ibrutinib-treated CLL. Using immunoSEQ multiplex PCR, the repertoire was profiled, and TCRdb retains in-frame clones only, with some absent. Of 100,000 or so clones in the sample, about 53% were seen once. The specimen comprised PBMCs, sampled after 24 months of ibrutinib treatment. These TCRs come from a human donor with chronic lymphocytic leukemia.

The rearrangement links TRBV29-1 to TRBJ2-2; D is tentatively TRBD1 or TRBD2 (6 bases each). The V end lost 4 bases, the J end lost 5 bases, and 14 bases lay between the germline ends. Germline lookup yields CDR1 SQVTM and CDR2 ANQGSEA. The CDR3 contains 14 residues. The CDR3 nucleotides read TGCAGCGTTGTGGGGGGCGAGAGAACCGGGGAGCTGTTTTTT. This codes for CSVVGGERTGELFF.

The chain employs TRBV14 and TRBJ2-3; 9 bases agree with TRBD2. Germline V gene data show CDR1 as SGHDN and CDR2 as FVKESK. After removal of 2 bases from V and 1 base from J, the junction contained 10 bases not matched to a gene. There are 18 residues in the CDR3. The CDR3 DNA is TGTGCCAGCAGCCAAAAAGGGGGAATAGCGGGGGGCACAGATACGCAGTATTTT. As protein: CASSQKGGIAGGTDTQYF.

This clone has more than one count but fewer than ten. CDR3: CASSPGQGNKYF. For the CDR3, the DNA is TGCGCCAGCAGCCCAGGACAGGGCAACAAGTACTTC. The genes are TRBV5-1 and TRBJ2-7; TRBD1 matches at 8 bases. The ends lost 4 bases at V and 11 bases at J; junction bases unmatched: 8. CDR1 and CDR2 (germline): SGHRS, YFSETQ. The CDR3 covers 12 residues.

The J gene is TRBJ1-2, the V gene TRBV30, with 9 bases lining up with TRBD1. Germline assignment: CDR1 GTSNPN and CDR2 SVGIG (reference sequence). With V trimmed by 0 bases and J by 5 bases, 7 bases remained unmatched. The CDR3 is made up of 15 amino acids. As DNA, the CDR3 is TGTGCCTGGAGTGTACGGGGGACAGGGCGATATGGCTACACCTTC. Its translation is CAWSVRGTGRYGYTF.

Worth noting for this clone: The sample has other DNA sequences that encode this CDR3 too. The J gene is TRBJ2-5, the V gene TRBV9; D is unclear. This CDR3 comprises 11 residues. Germline CDR1 SGDLS, CDR2 YYNGEE. Between the trimmed V and J ends, which lost 3 bases and 5 bases, there was a span of 5 bases. The CDR3 region is CASSAGETQYF. The CDR3 bases are TGTGCCAGCAGCGCCGGGGAGACCCAGTACTTC.

This clone showed up just a few times. V is TRBV13 and J is TRBJ2-7; no reliable D call. Trimming pared 0 bases from V and 0 bases from J, leaving 9 bases between. The germline CDR1 and CDR2 sequences are PRHDT and FYEKMQ (reference sequence). The CDR3 runs to 15 residues. CDR3 in DNA: TGTGCCAGCAGCTTAGGGCGTTGGAGCTCCTACGAGCAGTACTTC. Amino acids: CASSLGRWSSYEQYF.

The V call is TRBV2, the J call TRBJ2-5, with D uncertain. The CDR3 consists of 10 residues. The ends were cut back, 7 bases at V and 4 bases at J, with 4 bases in the middle. Germline V gene lookup returns CDR1 SNHLY and CDR2 FYNNEI. The CDR3 DNA is TGTGCCAGCATCAGAGAGACCCAGTACTTC. Its translation: CASIRETQYF.

This chain links TRBV5-5 with TRBJ2-5; 10 bases align to TRBD2. Trimming at V came to 3 bases and at J to 1 base, leaving 9 bases not matched to a gene. This CDR3 is 17 amino acids long. Germline-derived CDR1 and CDR2 are SGHKS and YYEKEE (reference sequence). The CDR3 nucleotides read TGTGCCAGCAGCTCCAGGGGTAGCGGGGGGATCCAAGAGACCCAGTACTTC. Translation: CASSSRGSGGIQETQYF.

This chain links TRBV11-3 with TRBJ1-1, with TRBD1 matching 8 bases. Germline V gene lookup returns CDR1 SGHNT and CDR2 YENEEA. The CDR3 length is 16 residues. V trimming: 5 bases; J trimming: 3 bases; junction bases outside the gene matches: 11. CDR3 coding DNA: TGTGCCAGCAGCCCCCGGACAGGGCGGGGGGACACTGAAGCTTTCTTT. It translates to CASSPRTGRGDTEAFF.

V and J are TRBV27 and TRBJ1-6; TRBD1 is a possible D gene (5 bases). The V and J ends lost 7 bases and 2 bases respectively, with 12 bases between them. The CDR3 spans 15 residues. From germline, CDR1 is MNHEY and CDR2 SMNVEV (reference sequence). CDR3 in DNA: TGTGCCAGCACCAAGGGGAGGCCCTATAATTCACCCCTCCACTTT. Translating it yields CASTKGRPYNSPLHF.

The J gene is TRBJ1-2, the V gene TRBV19; D is uncertain. V shed 5 bases and J shed 3 bases, with 4 bases lying between them. The germline V gene encodes CDR1 LNHDA and CDR2 SQIVND (reference sequence). The CDR3 totals 11 residues. CDR3 sequence (DNA): TGTGCCAGTAGTGACGACTATGGCTACACCTTC. Residues: CASSDDYGYTF.

V gene TRBV28 combines with J gene TRBJ1-5, with 9 bases aligning to TRBD1. This CDR3 is 14 amino acids long. CDR1 is MDHEN, CDR2 SYDVKM, per germline. Trimming removed 5 bases from V and 7 bases from J; junction bases left unmatched: 6. Here the CDR3 reads CASSGTGRNQPQHF. In nucleotides, the CDR3 is TGTGCCAGCAGTGGGACAGGGAGGAACCAGCCCCAGCATTTT. The entire variable domain, with the rest obtained from reference TRBV28 and TRBJ1-5, is as follows: DVKVTQSSRYLVKRTGEKVFLECVQDMDHENMFWYRQDPGLGLRLIYFSYDVKMKEKGDIPEGYSVSREKKERFSLILESASTNQTSMYLCASSGTGRNQPQHFGDGTRLSIL.

This clone was detected a few times. The CDR3 coding sequence is TGTGCCAGCAGCGTAGTTGGGGAGTATTCACCCCTCCACTTT. Translation gives CASSVVGEYSPLHF. V is TRBV9 and J is TRBJ1-6; no firm D call. This CDR3 is built from 14 residues. V was cut by 0 bases and J by 8 bases, with 9 bases left in between. The germline V gene encodes CDR1 SGDLS and CDR2 YYNGEE.

This clone has a handful of counts. The V call is TRBV6-1, the J call TRBJ2-5; D possibly corresponds to TRBD2 (5 bases). Trimming removed 1 base at V and 4 bases at J, with 7 bases between. Germline V gene data show CDR1 as MNHNS and CDR2 as SASEGT. CDR3 length: 13 residues. The CDR3 spells CASSEERGETQYF. CDR3 in DNA: TGTGCCAGCAGTGAAGAACGGGGAGAGACCCAGTACTTC.

V usage is TRBV7-9 and J usage is TRBJ2-4; D may be TRBD2 (5 bases). Trimming shortened V by 0 bases and J by 2 bases, and 14 bases separated the two germline ends. Germline assignment: CDR1 SEHNR and CDR2 FQNEAQ (reference sequence). The CDR3 loop spans 17 amino acids. This CDR3 reads CASSLALGQRTKNIQYF. The DNA for the CDR3 is TGTGCCAGCAGCTTAGCGCTCGGGCAGCGGACCAAAAACATTCAGTACTTC. Complete variable domain (other parts from reference TRBV7-9 and TRBJ2-4): DTGVSQNPRHKITKRGQNVTFRCDPISEHNRLYWYRQTLGQGPEFLTYFQNEAQLEKSRLLSDRFSAERPKGSFSTLEIQRTEQGDSAMYLCASSLALGQRTKNIQYFGAGTRLSVL.

The CDR3 sequence: CASRPRTHPGTFF. DNA of the CDR3: TGTGCCAGCAGACCAAGAACGCACCCCGGGACTTTCTTT. V and J are TRBV6-5 and TRBJ1-1; D is undetermined. CDR3 length: 13 amino acids. Germline CDR1 is MNHEY and CDR2 is SVGAGI. V was clipped by 6 bases and J by 12 bases, with 20 bases between them.

CDR3 amino acids: CASSDVGSEQFF. CDR3 nucleotides: TGTGCCAGCAGCGACGTTGGAAGTGAGCAGTTCTTC. This chain connects TRBV28 to TRBJ2-1; D unresolved. The length of the CDR3 is 12 residues. Trimming cost V 6 bases and J 9 bases, with 12 bases left between them. The germline CDR1 and CDR2 sequences are MDHEN and SYDVKM.

In its sample, this clone was seen a few times. V usage is TRBV29-1 and J usage is TRBJ1-5; TRBD1 might be the D (6 bases). Trimming cost V 7 bases and J 0 bases, with 10 bases left between them. CDR3 length equals 13 residues. Germline V gene data show CDR1 as SQVTM and CDR2 as ANQGSEA. In DNA, the CDR3 is TGCAGCGGTGGACAGTATAGCAATCAGCCCCAGCATTTT. Translated, it gives CSGGQYSNQPQHF. Using reference TRBV29-1 and TRBJ1-5 for the parts outside the CDR3, the full variable domain is SAVISQKPSRDICQRGTSLTIQCQVDSQVTMMFWYRQQPGQSLTLIATANQGSEATYESGFVIDKFPISRPNLTFSTLTVSNMSPEDSSIYLCSGGQYSNQPQHFGDGTRLSIL.

This clone was recorded once. The gene calls are TRBV19 and TRBJ2-7, with D possibly matching TRBD1 (5 bases). The V and J ends lost 5 bases and 0 bases respectively, with 14 bases between them. CDR1 and CDR2 from the germline V gene are LNHDA and SQIVND (reference sequence). The CDR3 runs 15 residues. CDR3 DNA: TGTGCCAGTAGTCCCCGCAGGGATCGCTCCTACGAGCAGTACTTC. It is translated as CASSPRRDRSYEQYF.

The chain combines TRBV4-3 with TRBJ2-3; 12 bases map to TRBD2. The CDR3 runs to 15 residues. Germline V gene sequence: CDR1 LGHNA, CDR2 YSLEER. The J segment lost 4 bases and the V segment lost 6 bases, leaving 5 bases of the junction unmatched. The CDR3 spells CASSPRLAGADTQYF. CDR3 sequence (DNA): TGCGCCAGCAGTCCCAGACTAGCGGGGGCAGATACGCAGTATTTT.

The chain employs TRBV29-1 and TRBJ2-1; D is uncertain. The V gene lost 2 bases and the J gene lost 8 bases, with 4 bases spanning the gap. The length of the CDR3 is 10 residues. Germline V gives CDR1 SQVTM, CDR2 ANQGSEA. The CDR3 region has the DNA TGCAGCGTTGAAATGTATGAGCAGTTCTTC. This encodes CSVEMYEQFF.

This clone was detected a few times. The rearrangement uses TRBV5-4 and TRBJ2-3; 12 bases line up with TRBD2. Germline values: CDR1 SGHNT, CDR2 YYREEE (reference sequence). CDR3 length: 16 residues. Trimming at V came to 3 bases and at J to 4 bases, leaving 6 bases not matched to a gene. The CDR3 DNA reads TGTGCCAGCAGCTCTCTAGCGGGGGGGATATCAGATACGCAGTATTTT. Translating gives CASSSLAGGISDTQYF.

The chain carries TRBV5-1 and TRBJ2-3; possible D gene TRBD2, 5 bases. The CDR3 totals 16 residues. V shed 4 bases and J shed 2 bases, with 17 bases lying between them. The V gene's germline CDR1 is SGHRS and CDR2 YFSETQ. CDR3 sequence: CASSTEVNTATDTQYF. The CDR3 nucleotides read TGCGCCAGCAGCACGGAGGTCAACACGGCCACAGATACGCAGTATTTT.

The gene calls are TRBV15 and TRBJ1-1, with D uncertain. The CDR3 sequence is 14 residues long. In germline, CDR1 is LNHNV, CDR2 YYDKDF (reference sequence). The ends were cut back, 6 bases at V and 1 base at J, with 12 bases in the middle. The CDR3 reads CATSIEGGNTEAFF. Here the CDR3 DNA reads TGTGCCACCAGTATCGAGGGTGGGAACACTGAAGCTTTCTTT.

This clone was counted between two and nine times. The V and J genes are TRBV7-6 and TRBJ2-3, with D possibly being TRBD1 (5 bases). CDR1 SGHVS and CDR2 FNYEAQ come from the germline V gene. V was shortened by 5 bases and J by 1 base, with 10 bases between the two germline ends. The CDR3 spans 14 residues. The CDR3 spells CASSLQQGTDTQYF. CDR3 nucleotides: TGTGCCAGCAGCCTCCAACAGGGCACAGATACGCAGTATTTT.

This sequence joins TRBV29-1 and TRBJ1-3, with unresolved D. The CDR3 has 14 amino acids. Deletions cut 3 bases from V and 2 bases from J, with 11 bases between. Germline CDR1 SQVTM, CDR2 ANQGSEA. The CDR3, as DNA: TGCAGCGTTGAGCCGGGGTTGGCTGGAAACACCATATATTTT. Residues: CSVEPGLAGNTIYF.

CDR3 in DNA: TGTGCCAGCAGCGCCAGGGGGCAGCCCAACAATGAGCAGTTCTTC. Its translation: CASSARGQPNNEQFF. The J gene is TRBJ2-1, the V gene TRBV9, with TRBD1 identical over 8 bases. The germline V gene encodes CDR1 SGDLS and CDR2 YYNGEE. The length of the CDR3 is 15 residues. The V segment lost 3 bases and the J segment 5 bases; nucleotides outside the gene matches: 7.

This clone was seen a few times. The same CDR3 can be traced to other DNA sequences in this sample. The chain combines TRBV5-1 with TRBJ1-5, with D unclear. Trimming took 4 bases from V and 2 from J, leaving 10 bases between them. CDR1 and CDR2 from the germline V gene are SGHRS and YFSETQ. The CDR3 covers 14 residues. The CDR3 spells CASSPDGGNQPQHF. The CDR3 DNA reads TGCGCCAGCAGCCCGGACGGGGGCAATCAGCCCCAGCATTTT.

This clone was seen repeatedly, ten times or more. Other nucleotide sequences from this sample produce the same CDR3. The rearrangement uses TRBV30 and TRBJ1-1; 7 bases agree with TRBD1. J gave up 10 bases and V 2 bases, and 16 bases lay outside the gene matches. Germline CDR1 and CDR2: GTSNPN and SVGIG (reference sequence). The CDR3 covers 15 residues. DNA for the CDR3: TGTGCCTGGAGTAAAACCCAAACAGGGGTTGCTCCAGCTTTCTTT. It yields the protein CAWSKTQTGVAPAFF.

This rearrangement joins TRBV7-2 to TRBJ2-3; D remains ambiguous. V shed 5 bases and J shed 4 bases, with 10 bases lying between them. CDR1 and CDR2 (germline): SGHTA, FQGNSA. This CDR3 comprises 13 residues. CDR3 coding DNA: TGTGCCAGCAGCAACCCTCCCCCAGATACGCAGTATTTT. It is translated as CASSNPPPDTQYF. Together with reference TRBV7-2 and TRBJ2-3, the CDR3 gives the full variable domain: GAGVSQSPSNKVTEKGKDVELRCDPISGHTALYWYRQSLGQGLEFLIYFQGNSAPDKSGLPSDRFSAERTGGSVSTLTIQRTQQEDSAVYLCASSNPPPDTQYFGPGTRLTVL.

This sequence joins TRBV15 and TRBJ2-7; unclear D gene. From germline, CDR1 is LNHNV and CDR2 YYDKDF (reference sequence). V was trimmed by 1 base and J by 4 bases, leaving 14 bases between them. This CDR3 region has 15 residues. The CDR3 DNA is TGTGCCACCAGCAGAGTGGGCAGTAGTAAGTACGAGCAGTACTTC. It codes for CATSRVGSSKYEQYF. Combining the CDR3 with reference TRBV15 and TRBJ2-7 gives the whole variable domain DAMVIQNPRYQVTQFGKPVTLSCSQTLNHNVMYWYQQKSSQAPKLLFHYYDKDFNNEADTPDNFQSRRPNTSFCFLDIRSPGLGDTAMYLCATSRVGSSKYEQYFGPGTRLTVT.